A single sample gave rise to the 19 T cell receptor beta chains below, sequenced in a study of blood T cell repertoires in COVID-19. Sequenced by immunoSEQ multiplex PCR; TCRdb stores in-frame clones only, minus some. Of about 230,000 clones listed, around nine tenths are singletons. Sample: peripheral blood. The receptor source for this set is a woman aged 55-70 years with acute or convalescent COVID-19.

The genes are TRBV10-2 and TRBJ2-7; 15 bases map to TRBD2. The CDR3 is made up of 13 amino acids. With V trimmed by 9 bases and J by 5 bases, 2 bases remained unmatched. Germline assignment: CDR1 WSHSY and CDR2 SAAADI. In nucleotides, the CDR3 is TGCGCCAGTGGGACTAGCGGGAGGAACGAGCAGTACTTC. This sequence encodes CASGTSGRNEQYF.

This clone is a singleton in its sample. The chain couples TRBV27 to TRBJ2-7; 8 bases map to TRBD1. V dropped 7 bases and J dropped 0; count of bases not matched to a gene: 8. The CDR3 has 15 amino acids. Germline values: CDR1 MNHEY, CDR2 SMNVEV (reference sequence). The chain's CDR3 is CASTTGGSPSYEQYF. In DNA form, the CDR3 reads TGTGCCAGCACTACAGGGGGTTCTCCCTCCTACGAGCAGTACTTC.

The chain has TRBV30 and TRBJ2-7; 8 bases agree with TRBD2. The germline V gene encodes CDR1 GTSNPN and CDR2 SVGIG (reference sequence). The V gene end was trimmed by 2 bases and the J gene end by 3 bases; junction bases not matched to a gene: 9. The CDR3 covers 15 residues. In nucleotides, the CDR3 is TGTGCCTGGAGTCGTGAAGCGGGAGCCAGCTACGAGCAGTACTTC. It yields the protein CAWSREAGASYEQYF.

The rearrangement joins TRBV6-6 to TRBJ1-4; D is ambiguous. Germline values: CDR1 MNHNY, CDR2 SVGAGI (reference sequence). There are 14 residues in the CDR3. Trimming cost V 6 bases and J 5 bases, with 13 bases left between them. CDR3 DNA: TGTGCCAGCAGCGCGGGAGGTTCGAATGAAAAACTGTTTTTT. Amino acid sequence: CASSAGGSNEKLFF.

The V and J genes are TRBV5-8 and TRBJ1-3; 7 nucleotides match TRBD1. The V gene's germline CDR1 is SGHTS and CDR2 YDEGEE. The CDR3 has 15 residues. The junction had 1 base not matched to a gene; V was cut back by 1 base and J by 0 bases. The DNA of the CDR3 is TGTGCCAGCAGCTTGAAGGGGGCCTCTGGAAACACCATATATTTT. Residues: CASSLKGASGNTIYF.

There are a few counts of this clone. The chain carries TRBV19 and TRBJ2-7; 8 bases line up with TRBD2. CDR3 length: 14 amino acids. Per germline, CDR1 LNHDA and CDR2 SQIVND (reference sequence). Trimming took 7 bases from V and 4 from J; bases not matched to a gene: 9. This chain's CDR3 is CASTPTGGIYEQYF. The CDR3 DNA is TGTGCCAGTACTCCCACGGGAGGGATATACGAGCAGTACTTC.

This clone was detected many times. The chain has TRBV7-8 and TRBJ1-1; 10 bases fit TRBD1. J lost 1 base, V lost 4 bases, and 6 bases had no gene match. The CDR3 has 16 amino acids. Germline V gene data show CDR1 as SGHVS and CDR2 as FQNEAQ. The CDR3 sequence is CASSSRDRGSNTEAFF. CDR3 sequence (DNA): TGTGCCAGCAGCTCCCGGGACAGGGGTTCGAACACTGAAGCTTTCTTT.

This chain connects TRBV6-5 to TRBJ1-4; D might be TRBD1 (5 bases). Germline V gives CDR1 MNHEY, CDR2 SVGAGI. V was trimmed by 6 bases and J by 8 bases, leaving 16 bases between them. The CDR3 covers 14 residues. The CDR3 DNA follows: TGTGCCAGCAGGCGGGACGGCGCCCAGGAAAAACTGTTTTTT. It codes for CASRRDGAQEKLFF.

This chain joins TRBV6-4 and TRBJ2-7; perhaps TRBD1 as D (6 bases). V was clipped by 4 bases and J by 0 bases, with 13 bases between them. CDR3 length equals 15 residues. CDR1 MRHNA and CDR2 SNTAGT come from the germline V gene. The CDR3 coding sequence is TGTGCCAGCAGTGGTCGACAGGAAACCTCCTACGAGCAGTACTTC. As protein: CASSGRQETSYEQYF.

This chain links TRBV19 with TRBJ1-1; D gene ambiguous. This CDR3 region has 16 residues. V was cut by 5 bases and J by 1 base, with 17 bases left in between. The germline CDR1 and CDR2 sequences are LNHDA and SQIVND (reference sequence). CDR3 protein: CASSPHEGRQNTEAFF. CDR3 nucleotide sequence: TGTGCCAGTAGTCCCCACGAGGGCAGGCAGAACACTGAAGCTTTCTTT.

The CDR3 loop reads CASKRAGVSTDTQYF. In DNA, the CDR3 is TGTGCCAGTAAGCGAGCGGGTGTTAGCACAGATACGCAGTATTTT. The chain recombines TRBV2 with TRBJ2-3, with a possible D match to TRBD2 (6 bases). Trimming stripped 9 bases from V and 0 bases from J, with 16 bases between. CDR3 length: 15 amino acids. Germline loops: CDR1 SNHLY, CDR2 FYNNEI.

This chain links TRBV28 with TRBJ1-1; unclear D gene. Germline values: CDR1 MDHEN, CDR2 SYDVKM. The V gene lost 3 bases and the J gene lost 3 bases, with 23 bases spanning the gap. The CDR3 consists of 18 residues. CDR3 nucleotide sequence: TGTGCCAGCAGTTTGGGTCAGGCGGGGTATGGGAGGGACACTGAAGCTTTCTTT. As protein: CASSLGQAGYGRDTEAFF.

The DNA for the CDR3 is TGTGCCAGCTCACAACAGGGGTTCTATAATTCACCCCTCCACTTT. Translating gives CASSQQGFYNSPLHF. The V call is TRBV18, the J call TRBJ1-6; TRBD1 aligns across 7 bases. The CDR3 loop spans 15 amino acids. With V trimmed by 4 bases and J by 3 bases, 3 bases remained unmatched. Germline-derived CDR1 and CDR2 are KGHSH and LQKENI.

The V gene is TRBV11-3, the J gene TRBJ2-3, with 9 bases identical to TRBD2. With 4 bases clipped from V and 4 bases from J, the junction kept 3 bases outside the gene matches. Per the germline V gene, CDR1 is SGHNT and CDR2 is YENEEA. This CDR3 contains 14 residues. The CDR3 protein is CASSSRLAADTQYF. The CDR3 DNA reads as TGTGCCAGCAGCTCCCGACTAGCGGCAGATACGCAGTATTTT.

The chain is built from TRBV19 and TRBJ1-1, with unresolved D. Germline CDR1 LNHDA, CDR2 SQIVND (reference sequence). The CDR3 spans 15 residues. V lost 4 bases, J lost 4 bases, and 16 bases lay in between. The CDR3 region has the DNA TGTGCCAGTAGTAACCCCCGTGGGGAGAGCACTGAAGCTTTCTTT. Its translation is CASSNPRGESTEAFF.

This chain joins TRBV6-6 and TRBJ1-1; the D gene is possibly TRBD1 (6 bases). The germline V and J ends were trimmed by 0 bases and 5 bases, with 13 bases remaining between them. This CDR3 has 15 residues. Germline assignment: CDR1 MNHNY and CDR2 SVGAGI (reference sequence). CDR3 DNA: TGTGCCAGCAGTTACTCGCCGGGACAAGGAACTGAAGCTTTCTTT. It codes for CASSYSPGQGTEAFF.

The chain carries TRBV3-1 (or the pseudogene TRBV3-2) and TRBJ1-2; no firm D call. CDR1 and CDR2 (germline): LGHDT, YNNKEL (reference sequence). There are 14 residues in the CDR3. The V end was cut by 4 bases, the J end by 4 bases, with 13 bases between. The CDR3 region is CASSPGPEGYGYTF. CDR3 DNA sequence: TGTGCCAGCAGCCCCGGGCCTGAGGGCTATGGCTACACCTTC.

V is TRBV5-1 and J is TRBJ2-6; possible D gene TRBD2, 6 bases. The CDR3 contains 13 residues. Trimming shortened V by 3 bases and J by 7 bases, and 8 bases separated the two germline ends. Germline V gene sequence: CDR1 SGHRS, CDR2 YFSETQ. CDR3 region: CASSSGGANVLTF. In DNA, the CDR3 is TGCGCCAGCAGCTCCGGGGGAGCCAACGTCCTGACTTTC.

This chain uses TRBV19 with TRBJ2-3; D remains unclear. The CDR3 contains 13 residues. V lost 4 bases to trimming and J lost 7 bases, with 12 bases between them. Germline V gene data show CDR1 as LNHDA and CDR2 as SQIVND (reference sequence). The chain's CDR3 is CASSNQEVNTQYF. The CDR3 DNA follows: TGTGCCAGTAGTAACCAAGAGGTAAATACGCAGTATTTT.